The clone carrying this T cell receptor (beta chain) appeared a single time. The data originate from a study of control samples from healthy donors and cancer patients. Sequencing was performed with immunoSEQ multiplex PCR; in TCRdb, only in-frame clones are kept and a portion is missing. The table lists over 200,000 clones, about four fifths of them singletons, with about 14% in the top ten. The CDR3 runs 16 residues. The V gene's germline CDR1 is SGDLS and CDR2 YYNGEE. The V and J ends lost 0 bases and 3 bases, in that order; junction bases with no gene match: 5. The clonotype comes from a woman in her sixties or seventies with lung cancer. The sequencing input was PBMCs. V is TRBV9 and J is TRBJ1-4; 7 nucleotides line up with TRBD1. The CDR3 protein is CASSVGPGQSNEKLFF. CDR3 DNA sequence: TGTGCCAGCAGCGTAGGGCCGGGACAGTCTAATGAAAAACTGTTTTTT.